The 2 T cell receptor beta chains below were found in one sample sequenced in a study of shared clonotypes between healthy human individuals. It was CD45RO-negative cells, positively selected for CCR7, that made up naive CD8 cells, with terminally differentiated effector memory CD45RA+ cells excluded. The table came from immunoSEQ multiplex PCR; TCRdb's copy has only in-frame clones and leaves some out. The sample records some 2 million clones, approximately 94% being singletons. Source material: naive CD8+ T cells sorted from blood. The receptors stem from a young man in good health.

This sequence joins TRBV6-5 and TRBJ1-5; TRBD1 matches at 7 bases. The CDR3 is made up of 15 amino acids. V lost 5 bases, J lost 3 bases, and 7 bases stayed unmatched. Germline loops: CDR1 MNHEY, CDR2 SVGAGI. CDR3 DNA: TGTGCCAGCAGTACCTACAGGGGTTTCAATCAGCCCCAGCATTTT. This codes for CASSTYRGFNQPQHF.

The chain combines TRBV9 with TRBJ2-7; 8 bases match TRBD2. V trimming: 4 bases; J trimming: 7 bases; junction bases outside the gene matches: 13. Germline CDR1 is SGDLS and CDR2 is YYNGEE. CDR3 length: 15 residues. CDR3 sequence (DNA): TGTGCCAGCAGCTCTTTGTCGGGAGGGTTGGAGGAGCAGTACTTC. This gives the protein CASSSLSGGLEEQYF. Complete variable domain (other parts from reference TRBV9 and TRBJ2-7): DSGVTQTPKHLITATGQRVTLRCSPRSGDLSVYWYQQSLDQGLQFLIQYYNGEERAKGNILERFSAQQFPDLHSELNLSSLELGDSALYFCASSSLSGGLEEQYFGPGTRLTVT.